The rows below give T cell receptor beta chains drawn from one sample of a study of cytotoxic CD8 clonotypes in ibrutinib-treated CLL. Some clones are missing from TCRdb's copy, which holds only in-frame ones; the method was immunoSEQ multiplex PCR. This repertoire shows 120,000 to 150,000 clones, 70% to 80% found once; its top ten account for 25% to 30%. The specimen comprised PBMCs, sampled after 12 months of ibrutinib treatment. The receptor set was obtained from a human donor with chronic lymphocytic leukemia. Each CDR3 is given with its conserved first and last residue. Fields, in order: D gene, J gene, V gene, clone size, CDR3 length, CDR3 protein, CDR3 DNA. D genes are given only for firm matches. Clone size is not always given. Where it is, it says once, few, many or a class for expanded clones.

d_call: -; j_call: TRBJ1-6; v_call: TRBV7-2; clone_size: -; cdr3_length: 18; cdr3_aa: CASSDRVRLPLGNSPLHF; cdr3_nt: TGTGCCAGCAGCGATCGAGTACGGCTTCCCCTAGGAAATTCACCCCTCCACTTT
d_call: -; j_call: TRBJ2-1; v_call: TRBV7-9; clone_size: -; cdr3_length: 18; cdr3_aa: CASSFSDGTLSSYNEQFF; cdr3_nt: TGTGCCAGCAGCTTTAGTGACGGGACTCTCAGCTCCTACAATGAGCAGTTCTTC
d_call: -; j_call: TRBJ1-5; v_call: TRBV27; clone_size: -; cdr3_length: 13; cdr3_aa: CASSLTSHQPQHF; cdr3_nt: TGTGCCAGCAGCCTCACATCCCATCAGCCCCAGCATTTT
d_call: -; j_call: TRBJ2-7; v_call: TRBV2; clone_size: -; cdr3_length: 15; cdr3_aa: CASSPFGGNSYEQYF; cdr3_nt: TGTGCCAGCAGCCCTTTTGGGGGGAACTCCTACGAGCAGTACTTC
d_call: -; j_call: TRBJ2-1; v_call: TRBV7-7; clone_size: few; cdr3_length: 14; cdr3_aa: CASSPSAGHNEQFF; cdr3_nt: TGTGCTAGCAGCCCCTCGGCAGGGCACAATGAGCAGTTCTTC
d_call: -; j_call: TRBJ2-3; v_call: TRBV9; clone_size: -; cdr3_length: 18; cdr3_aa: CASSVGIRRGASTDTQYF; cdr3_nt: TGTGCCAGCAGCGTAGGTATCCGTCGGGGGGCTAGCACAGATACGCAGTATTTT
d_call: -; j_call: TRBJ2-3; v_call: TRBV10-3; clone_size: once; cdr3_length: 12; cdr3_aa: CAISPGADTQYF; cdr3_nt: TGTGCCATCAGCCCCGGGGCAGATACGCAGTATTTT
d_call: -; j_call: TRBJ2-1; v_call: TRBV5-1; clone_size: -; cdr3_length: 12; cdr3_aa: CASMNSYNEQFF; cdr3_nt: TGCGCCAGCATGAACAGCTACAATGAGCAGTTCTTC
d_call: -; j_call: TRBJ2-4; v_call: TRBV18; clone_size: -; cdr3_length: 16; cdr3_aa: CASSPMLELAKNIQYF; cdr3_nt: TGTGCCAGCTCACCAATGCTAGAACTAGCCAAAAACATTCAGTACTTC
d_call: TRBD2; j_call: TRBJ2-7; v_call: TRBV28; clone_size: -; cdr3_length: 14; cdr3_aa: CASSQLAGAYEQYF; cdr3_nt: TGTGCCAGCAGTCAACTAGCGGGAGCCTACGAGCAGTACTTC
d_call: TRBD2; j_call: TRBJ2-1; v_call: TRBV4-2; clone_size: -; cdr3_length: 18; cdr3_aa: CASSLSGTTPSLTNEQFF; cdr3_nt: TGTGCCAGCAGCCTGTCCGGGACTACCCCGAGCCTGACCAATGAGCAGTTCTTC
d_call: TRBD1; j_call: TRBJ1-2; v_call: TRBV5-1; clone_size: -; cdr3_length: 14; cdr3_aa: CASSLAQGADGYTF; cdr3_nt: TGCGCCAGCAGCCTGGCACAGGGGGCCGATGGCTACACCTTC
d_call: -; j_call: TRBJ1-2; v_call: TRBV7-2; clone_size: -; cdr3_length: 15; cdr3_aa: CASSSLTDPIDGYTF; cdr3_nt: TGTGCCAGCAGCTCTTTGACAGACCCCATAGATGGCTACACCTTC
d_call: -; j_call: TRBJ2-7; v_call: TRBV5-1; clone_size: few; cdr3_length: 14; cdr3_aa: CASSPARAWYEQYF; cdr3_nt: TGCGCCAGCAGCCCGGCCCGGGCTTGGTACGAGCAGTACTTC
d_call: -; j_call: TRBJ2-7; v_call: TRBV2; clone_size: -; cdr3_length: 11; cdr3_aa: CASSDGYEQYF; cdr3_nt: TGTGCCAGCAGTGACGGCTACGAGCAGTACTTC
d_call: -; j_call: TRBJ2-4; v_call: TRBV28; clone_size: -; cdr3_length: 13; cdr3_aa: CAIADEDKNIQYF; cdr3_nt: TGTGCCATTGCGGATGAAGACAAAAACATTCAGTACTTC
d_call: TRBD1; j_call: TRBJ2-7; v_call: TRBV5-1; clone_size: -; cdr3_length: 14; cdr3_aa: CASSLATGNYEQYF; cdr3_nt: TGCGCCAGCAGCTTGGCGACAGGGAATTACGAGCAGTACTTC
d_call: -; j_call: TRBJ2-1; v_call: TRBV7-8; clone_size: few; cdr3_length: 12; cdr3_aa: CASSSLGGEQFF; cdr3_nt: TGTGCCAGCAGCTCCCTGGGTGGTGAGCAGTTCTTC
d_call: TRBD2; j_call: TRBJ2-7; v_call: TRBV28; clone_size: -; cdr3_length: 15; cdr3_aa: CASTPTSGSLYEQYF; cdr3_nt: TGTGCCAGCACTCCAACTAGCGGGAGTCTCTACGAACAGTACTTC
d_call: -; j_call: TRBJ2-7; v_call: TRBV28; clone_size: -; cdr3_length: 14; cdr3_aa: CASSFLGRAYEQYF; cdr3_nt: TGTGCCAGCAGTTTTCTCGGGAGAGCCTACGAGCAGTACTTC
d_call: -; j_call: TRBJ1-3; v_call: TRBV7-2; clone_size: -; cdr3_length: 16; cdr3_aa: CASSLGWGLGGNTIYF; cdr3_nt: TGTGCCAGCAGCTTAGGTTGGGGTTTGGGTGGAAACACCATATATTTT
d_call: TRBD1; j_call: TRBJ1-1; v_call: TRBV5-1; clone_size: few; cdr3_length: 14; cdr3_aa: CASSGDSMNTEAFF; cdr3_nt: TGCGCCAGCAGCGGGGACAGCATGAACACTGAAGCTTTCTTT
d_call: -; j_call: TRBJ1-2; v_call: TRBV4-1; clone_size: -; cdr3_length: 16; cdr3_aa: CASRQSLRGAGYGYTF; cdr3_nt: TGCGCCAGCAGGCAAAGCCTTAGGGGGGCGGGCTATGGCTACACCTTC
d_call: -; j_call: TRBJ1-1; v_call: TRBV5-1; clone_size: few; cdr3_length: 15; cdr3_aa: CASSLQTAGYTEAFF; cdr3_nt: TGCGCCAGCAGCTTACAAACTGCGGGTTACACTGAAGCTTTCTTT
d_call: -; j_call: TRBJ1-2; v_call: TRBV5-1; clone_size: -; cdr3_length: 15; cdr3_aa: CASSLGWDSPDGYTF; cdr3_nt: TGCGCCAGCAGCTTGGGTTGGGATAGCCCGGATGGCTACACCTTC
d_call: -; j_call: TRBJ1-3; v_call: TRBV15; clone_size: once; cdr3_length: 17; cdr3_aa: CATSRDRQDLSGNTIYF; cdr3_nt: TGTGCCACCAGCAGAGACCGGCAGGACCTCTCTGGAAACACCATATATTTT
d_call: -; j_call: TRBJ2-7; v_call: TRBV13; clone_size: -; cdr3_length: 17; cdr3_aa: CASSLAGGSFNNYEQYF; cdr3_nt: TGTGCCAGCAGCTTAGCTGGGGGCTCCTTTAATAACTACGAGCAGTACTTC
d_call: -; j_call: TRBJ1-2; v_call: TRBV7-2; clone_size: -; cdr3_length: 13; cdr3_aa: CASSLGAGYGYTF; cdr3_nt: TGTGCCAGCAGCTTAGGGGCCGGGTATGGCTACACCTTC
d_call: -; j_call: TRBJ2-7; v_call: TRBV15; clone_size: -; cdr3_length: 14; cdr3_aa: CATSRGLAKYEQYF; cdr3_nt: TGTGCCACCAGCAGAGGGCTAGCGAAATACGAGCAGTACTTC
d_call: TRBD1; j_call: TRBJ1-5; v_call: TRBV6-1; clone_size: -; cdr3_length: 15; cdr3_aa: CASSLGQGRDQPQHF; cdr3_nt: TGTGCCAGCAGTTTAGGACAGGGCAGGGATCAGCCCCAGCATTTT
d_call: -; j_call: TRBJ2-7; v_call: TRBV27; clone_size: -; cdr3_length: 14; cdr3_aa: CASSFGPEGYEQYF; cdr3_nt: TGTGCCAGCAGTTTCGGTCCCGAGGGTTACGAGCAGTACTTC
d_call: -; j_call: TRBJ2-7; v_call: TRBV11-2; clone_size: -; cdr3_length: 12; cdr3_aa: CASSLSRGEQYF; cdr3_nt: TGTGCCAGCAGCTTATCGAGGGGGGAGCAGTACTTC
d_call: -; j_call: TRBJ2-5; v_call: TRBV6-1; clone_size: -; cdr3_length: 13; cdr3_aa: CASSEGRRETQYF; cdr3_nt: TGTGCCAGCAGTGAAGGCAGGAGAGAGACCCAGTACTTC
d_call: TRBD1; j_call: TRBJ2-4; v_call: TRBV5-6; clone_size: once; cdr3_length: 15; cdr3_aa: CASSLLGQGKNIQYF; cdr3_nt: TGTGCCAGCAGCTTGTTGGGACAGGGCAAAAACATTCAGTACTTC
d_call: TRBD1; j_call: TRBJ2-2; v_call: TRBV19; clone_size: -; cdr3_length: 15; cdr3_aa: CASSVRTGRTGELFF; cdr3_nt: TGTGCCAGTAGTGTTCGGACAGGGCGCACCGGGGAGCTGTTTTTT
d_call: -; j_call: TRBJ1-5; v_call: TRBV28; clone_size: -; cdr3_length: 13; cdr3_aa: CASATEIPRAQHF; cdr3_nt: TGTGCCAGCGCGACCGAGATCCCCCGGGCCCAGCATTTT
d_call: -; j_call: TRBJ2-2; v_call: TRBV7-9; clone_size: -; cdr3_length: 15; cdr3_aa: CASRGVGANTGELFF; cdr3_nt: TGTGCCAGCAGGGGAGTTGGGGCGAACACCGGGGAGCTGTTTTTT
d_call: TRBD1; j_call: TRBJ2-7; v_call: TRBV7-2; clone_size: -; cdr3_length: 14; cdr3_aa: CASSLPGQLYEQYF; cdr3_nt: TGTGCCAGCAGCCTGCCGGGACAGCTATACGAGCAGTACTTC
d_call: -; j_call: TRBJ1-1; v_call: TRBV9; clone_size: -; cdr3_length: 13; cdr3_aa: CASSGRGAGEAFF; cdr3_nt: TGTGCCAGCAGCGGGCGGGGTGCGGGTGAAGCTTTCTTT
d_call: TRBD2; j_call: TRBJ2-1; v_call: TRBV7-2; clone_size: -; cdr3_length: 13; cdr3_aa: CASNSGIYNEQFF; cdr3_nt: TGTGCCAGTAATAGCGGGATCTACAATGAGCAGTTCTTC
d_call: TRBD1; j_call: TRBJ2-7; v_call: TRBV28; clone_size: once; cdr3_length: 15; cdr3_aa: CASSFPGVGGSEQYF; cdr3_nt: TGTGCCAGCAGTTTCCCCGGTGTAGGGGGCTCCGAGCAGTACTTC
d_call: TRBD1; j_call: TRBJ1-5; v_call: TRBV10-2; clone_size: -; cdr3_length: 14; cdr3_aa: CASRRGQGDQPQHF; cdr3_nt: TGCGCCAGCAGGAGGGGACAGGGGGATCAGCCCCAGCATTTT
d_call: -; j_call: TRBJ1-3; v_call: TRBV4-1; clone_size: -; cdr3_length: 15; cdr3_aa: CASSQGAVSGNTIYF; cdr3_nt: TGCGCCAGCAGCCAAGGTGCAGTCTCTGGAAACACCATATATTTT
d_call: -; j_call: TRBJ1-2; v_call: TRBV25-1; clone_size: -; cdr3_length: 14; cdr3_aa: CASSDDSRAYGYTF; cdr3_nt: TGTGCCAGCAGTGATGACAGCAGGGCGTATGGCTACACCTTC
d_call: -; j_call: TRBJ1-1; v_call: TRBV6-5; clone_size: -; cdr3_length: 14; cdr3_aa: CASSYSLRRDGAFF; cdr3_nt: TGTGCCAGCAGTTACTCGTTAAGGAGGGATGGAGCTTTCTTT
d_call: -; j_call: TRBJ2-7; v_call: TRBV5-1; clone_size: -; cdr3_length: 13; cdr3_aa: CASSRFYSYEQYF; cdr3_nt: TGCGCCAGCAGCCGATTTTACTCCTACGAGCAGTACTTC